This entry describes one T cell receptor (beta chain). Antigen unknown. This sample is drawn from a study of cytomegalovirus exposure and HLA in healthy donors. Study overall: An early data release held approximately 85 million unique TCRs from HLA-typed donors.

The PCR had 60 Vbeta and 13 Jbeta primers. The assay was immunoSEQ multiplex PCR, and TCRdb's table has in-frame clones only and misses some. This sample contains approximately 110,000 clones. Regarding the study as a whole: Earlier findings revealed that most TCR beta V segments proved productive either about 90% or about 30% of the time.

The TCR sequence derives from a man aged 25-40 years in good health and CMV-seronegative. The sequenced sample consisted of PBMCs.

CDR3 sequence: CAIGTDSSYEQYF. In nucleotides, the CDR3 is TGTGCCATCGGAACAGACAGCTCCTACGAGCAGTACTTC. This sequence joins TRBV10-3 and TRBJ2-5; tentatively, D is TRBD1 (5 bases). The DNA end lines up better with TRBJ2-7; the J call may be wrong. This CDR3 has 13 amino acids. Germline CDR1 ENHRY, CDR2 SYGVKD.